The present entry profiles one T cell receptor beta chain with its context. This record belongs to a study of CD8+CD57+ T cells in acquired aplastic anemia. CDR3 and TCR beta VDJ profiling relied on a genomic DNA template. TCRdb redid the calling of the reads with MiXCR, one entry per CDR3 protein. The repertoire holds roughly 250,000 distinct CDR3 sequences, with approximately 50% as singletons. The CDR3 runs to 10 residues. V was cut by 2 bases and J by 5 bases, with 4 bases left in between. CDR1 SQVTM and CDR2 ANQGSEA come from the germline V gene. Patients selected for sequencing had displayed CD8+CD57+ cell expansion by flow cytometry. As a group, the patients uniformly had severe acquired aplastic anemia.

The chain employs TRBV29-1 and TRBJ2-7; D is unresolved. The source material was sorted CD4+, CD8+, or CD8+CD57+ T cells (not recorded which) from PBMCs. This clonotype originated in a human donor with aplastic anemia. The CDR3 loop reads CSVEKHEQYF. The CDR3 DNA is TGCAGCGTTGAAAAGCACGAGCAGTACTTC.